Listed here are 13 T cell receptor beta chains from one sample, sequenced in a study of cytomegalovirus exposure and HLA in healthy donors. The PCR used 60 Vbeta and 13 Jbeta primers. Data came from immunoSEQ multiplex PCR; TCRdb stores just in-frame clones and leaves some out. Among some 100,000 clones listed, 75% to 90% were seen once. The sample consisted of PBMCs. The source is a man younger than 45 in good health and CMV-seronegative.

The V call is TRBV7-2, the J call TRBJ2-7; 8 bases line up with TRBD2. This CDR3 region has 15 residues. V shed 3 bases and J 7 bases; nucleotides not matched to a gene: 11. Germline V lookup: CDR1 SGHTA, CDR2 FQGNSA. CDR3 amino acids: CASSFSGDARGEQYF. The CDR3 DNA reads TGTGCCAGCAGCTTTAGCGGGGATGCTCGAGGGGAGCAGTACTTC.

The rearrangement links TRBV7-2 to TRBJ1-1; 7 nucleotides align to TRBD1. The V gene's germline CDR1 is SGHTA and CDR2 FQGNSA. J was trimmed by 1 base and V by 3 bases; bases with no gene match: 5. This CDR3 contains 15 residues. CDR3 in amino acids: CASSFVGQQNTEAFF. The CDR3 DNA sequence: TGTGCCAGCAGCTTTGTGGGACAGCAGAACACTGAAGCTTTCTTT. Looking up the rest from reference TRBV7-2 and TRBJ1-1 gives the full variable domain: GAGVSQSPSNKVTEKGKDVELRCDPISGHTALYWYRQSLGQGLEFLIYFQGNSAPDKSGLPSDRFSAERTGGSVSTLTIQRTQQEDSAVYLCASSFVGQQNTEAFFGQGTRLTVV.

This rearrangement joins TRBV18 to TRBJ2-6, with D perhaps TRBD1 (6 bases). V lost 6 bases and J lost 8, with 11 bases in between. The CDR3 is made up of 13 amino acids. Germline CDR1 KGHSH, CDR2 LQKENI. DNA of the CDR3: TGTGCCAGCTCCATAGGACAGACCAACGTCCTGACTTTC. Translating gives CASSIGQTNVLTF.

In its sample, this clone was seen a few times. The CDR3 bases are TGTGCCAGCAGTTCACCCCACCAGGGGGCCCGCACTGAAGCTTTCTTT. It encodes CASSSPHQGARTEAFF. This chain uses TRBV27 with TRBJ1-1; the match to TRBD1 covers 8 bases. With 4 bases clipped from V and 4 bases from J, the junction kept 11 bases outside the gene matches. Looked up from germline, CDR1 is MNHEY and CDR2 is SMNVEV (reference sequence). The CDR3 is made up of 16 amino acids.

This clone has just a few counts. The chain has TRBV2 and TRBJ1-1, with 12 bases lining up with TRBD1. The J segment lost 8 bases and the V segment lost 0 bases, leaving 7 bases of the junction unmatched. The CDR3 is made up of 16 amino acids. Per the germline V gene, CDR1 is SNHLY and CDR2 is FYNNEI. CDR3 in DNA: TGTGCCAGCAGTGAAGCGTGGGGACAGGGGGCGGGGGAAGCTTTCTTT. Its translation: CASSEAWGQGAGEAFF.

The V gene is TRBV18, the J gene TRBJ1-1; D is unresolved. The CDR3 spans 14 residues. The germline V gene encodes CDR1 KGHSH and CDR2 LQKENI. Trimming removed 4 bases at V and 2 bases at J, with 11 bases between. CDR3 protein: CASSLGDTNTEAFF. The CDR3 nucleotides read TGTGCCAGCTCACTTGGCGACACAAACACTGAAGCTTTCTTT.

The rearrangement uses TRBV4-3 and TRBJ1-2, with unresolved D. Germline V lookup: CDR1 LGHNA, CDR2 YSLEER. This CDR3 comprises 16 residues. Trimming left V 0 bases short and J 4 bases short, with 15 bases between. CDR3 region: CASSQDLGRSVYGYTF. The CDR3, as DNA: TGCGCCAGCAGCCAAGATCTGGGGAGGTCAGTCTATGGCTACACCTTC.

This chain joins TRBV2 and TRBJ1-2; possible D gene TRBD1, 6 bases. The CDR3 covers 15 residues. V was pared by 1 base and J by 6 bases, with 15 bases between. The germline V gene encodes CDR1 SNHLY and CDR2 FYNNEI. CDR3 sequence: CASSEGDNLVHGYTF. In nucleotides, the CDR3 is TGTGCCAGCAGTGAAGGGGACAACTTGGTTCATGGCTACACCTTC. Looking up the rest from reference TRBV2 and TRBJ1-2 gives the full variable domain: EPEVTQTPSHQVTQMGQEVILRCVPISNHLYFYWYRQILGQKVEFLVSFYNNEISEKSEIFDDQFSVERPDGSNFTLKIRSTKLEDSAMYFCASSEGDNLVHGYTFGSGTRLTVV.

DNA of the CDR3: TGTGCCAGCAGTACCTCGGGACTAGCGGGGGGCACAGATACGCAGTATTTT. It translates to CASSTSGLAGGTDTQYF. The chain is built from TRBV28 and TRBJ2-3; 14 nucleotides line up with TRBD2. The germline gives CDR1 MDHEN, CDR2 SYDVKM. With 5 bases clipped from V and 1 base from J, the junction kept 5 bases outside the gene matches. This CDR3 has 17 residues.

V and J are TRBV12-5 and TRBJ2-6; TRBD1 might be the D (7 bases). CDR1 and CDR2 from the germline V gene are LGHNT and FRNRAP. There are 17 residues in the CDR3. V lost 4 bases and J 2 bases, leaving 15 bases between the germline ends. The DNA for the CDR3 is TGTGCTAGTGGTTGGAGGGTAGGGGGCCCTGGGGCCAACGTCCTGACTTTC. Translating gives CASGWRVGGPGANVLTF.

This chain connects TRBV12-5 to TRBJ2-7, with 8 bases identical to TRBD1. This CDR3 spans 16 amino acids. Germline CDR1 and CDR2: LGHNT and FRNRAP. J gave up 2 bases and V 0 bases, and 6 bases lay outside the gene matches. The CDR3 nucleotides read TGTGCTAGTGGTTTGGTACGTAGGGACAGGACCTACGAGCAGTACTTC. Its translation: CASGLVRRDRTYEQYF. The full variable domain, rest sourced from reference TRBV12-5 and TRBJ2-7, is DARVTQTPRHKVTEMGQEVTMRCQPILGHNTVFWYRQTMMQGLELLAYFRNRAPLDDSGMPKDRFSAEMPDATLATLKIQPSEPRDSAVYFCASGLVRRDRTYEQYFGPGTRLTVT.

The chain has TRBV30 and TRBJ1-3; D is undetermined. The length of the CDR3 is 13 residues. CDR1 and CDR2 from the germline V gene are GTSNPN and SVGIG (reference sequence). V was trimmed by 0 bases and J by 0 bases, leaving 3 bases between them. The CDR3 loop reads CAWSVSSGNTIYF. In nucleotides, the CDR3 is TGTGCCTGGAGTGTCAGCTCTGGAAACACCATATATTTT. The full variable domain, completed using reference TRBV30 and TRBJ1-3, is SQTIHQWPATLVQPVGSPLSLECTVEGTSNPNLYWYRQAAGRGLQLLFYSVGIGQISSEVPQNLSASRPQDRQFILSSKKLLLSDSGFYLCAWSVSSGNTIYFGEGSWLTVV.

The rearrangement links TRBV6-5 to TRBJ1-2; 9 nucleotides align to TRBD1. CDR3 size: 14 residues. J lost 8 bases, V lost 5 bases, and 9 bases had no gene match. Germline-derived CDR1 and CDR2 are MNHEY and SVGAGI. The CDR3 DNA sequence: TGTGCCAGCAGTAGGACGGACAGGGGTGTCGGCTACACCTTC. Its translation is CASSRTDRGVGYTF.